A single sample gave rise to the 13 T cell receptor beta chains below, sequenced in a study of blood T cell repertoires in COVID-19 (dated by TCRdb to about 2020). The method behind the library was the immunoSEQ multiplex PCR assay. TCRdb took over this immuneACCESS table, retaining in-frame rearrangements with V and J assigned. Such tables are incomplete; in checked studies, under half of the missing clones stem from an unresolved V gene, and the remainder is unexplained. This sample holds tens of thousands of clones; 83% were observed only once. About 10% of the sample rests with the top ten. The sample taken for sequencing was peripheral blood. The receptor set was obtained from a human donor in a cohort sampled during active COVID-19.

This chain connects TRBV28 to TRBJ1-4; a weak D match, TRBD1 (5 bases). Germline lookup yields CDR1 MDHEN and CDR2 SYDVKM. With 5 bases removed from V and 5 bases from J, the gap between germline ends came to 15 bases. The CDR3 has 15 amino acids. CDR3 nucleotides: TGTGCCAGCAGTCCCCAGGCGGGGGAGAATGAAAAACTGTTTTTT. Amino acid sequence: CASSPQAGENEKLFF.

The chain uses TRBV2 and TRBJ2-1, with 8 bases aligning to TRBD1. Trimming took 9 bases from V and 4 from J; bases not matched to a gene: 5. Germline CDR1 and CDR2: SNHLY and FYNNEI. This CDR3 comprises 13 residues. The CDR3 DNA follows: TGTGCCAGTCGACAGGGGACTTACAATGAGCAGTTCTTC. The encoded protein is CASRQGTYNEQFF.

The chain has TRBV19 and TRBJ1-3; possibly TRBD1 for D (5 bases). The germline V gene has CDR1 LNHDA and CDR2 SQIVND (reference sequence). The CDR3 totals 13 residues. V dropped 7 bases and J dropped 4 bases, with 11 bases sitting between them. The CDR3 DNA sequence: TGTGCCAGTAAGGTCCAGGGCGGAAACACCATATATTTT. Protein product: CASKVQGGNTIYF.

This clone was observed a few times. This chain links TRBV10-3 with TRBJ2-1, with 8 bases lining up with TRBD2. Unmatched junction bases numbered 8, after V lost 5 bases and J lost 5 bases. The CDR3 is made up of 15 amino acids. Germline CDR1 ENHRY, CDR2 SYGVKD. The CDR3 protein is CAISPIAGNNNEQFF. The DNA of the CDR3 is TGTGCCATCAGTCCGATAGCGGGGAACAACAATGAGCAGTTCTTC.

The chain joins TRBV28 to TRBJ2-5, with 7 bases lining up with TRBD1. Germline V gives CDR1 MDHEN, CDR2 SYDVKM. V was pared by 6 bases and J by 5 bases, with 9 bases of the junction left unmatched. The CDR3 has 14 residues. Written as DNA, the CDR3 is TGTGCCAGCAGGCCCTACAGGGGTTGGGAGACCCAGTACTTC. This gives the protein CASRPYRGWETQYF.

V usage is TRBV5-6 and J usage is TRBJ2-7, with D perhaps matching TRBD2 (5 bases). V was cut by 0 bases and J by 3 bases, with 13 bases left in between. The germline gives CDR1 SGHDT, CDR2 YYEEEE. This CDR3 is built from 15 residues. CDR3 nucleotides: TGTGCCAGCAGCTTGGGACGGACCGGAGGCTACGAGCAGTACTTC. It yields the protein CASSLGRTGGYEQYF.

This chain uses TRBV13 with TRBJ1-1; possible D gene TRBD1, 6 bases. Germline V gene sequence: CDR1 PRHDT, CDR2 FYEKMQ (reference sequence). Trimming took off 0 bases at V and 1 base at J, with 9 bases between the two ends. The CDR3 loop spans 15 amino acids. The DNA for the CDR3 is TGTGCCAGCAGCTTAGGCGGGGGGCAGAACACTGAAGCTTTCTTT. It specifies CASSLGGGQNTEAFF.

The CDR3 reads CASSLKTGDFSNYGYTF. The CDR3 DNA reads TGTGCCAGCAGCTTGAAGACAGGGGACTTTTCCAACTATGGCTACACCTTC. The J gene is TRBJ1-2, the V gene TRBV7-2, with 8 bases lining up with TRBD1. Germline CDR1 reads SGHTA; CDR2 reads FQGNSA. V shed 3 bases and J 2 bases; nucleotides not matched to a gene: 11. This CDR3 spans 17 amino acids.

This chain links TRBV13 with TRBJ1-5, with D possibly matching TRBD1 (5 bases). The CDR3 runs to 17 residues. V was pared by 3 bases and J by 4 bases, with 19 bases between. Germline values: CDR1 PRHDT, CDR2 FYEKMQ (reference sequence). The CDR3 spells CASSFKLLGRGNQPQHF. DNA for the CDR3: TGTGCCAGCAGCTTCAAGCTGCTCGGACGGGGGAATCAGCCCCAGCATTTT.

This clone was seen just once. This rearrangement joins TRBV27 to TRBJ2-7, with 9 bases matching TRBD1. Germline loops: CDR1 MNHEY, CDR2 SMNVEV (reference sequence). The CDR3 is made up of 15 amino acids. V was clipped by 5 bases and J by 0 bases; unmatched bases: 5. CDR3 protein: CASSEADRGSYEQYF. CDR3 in DNA: TGTGCCAGCAGTGAGGCGGACAGGGGCTCCTACGAGCAGTACTTC.

This clone was counted a few times. The genes are TRBV5-1 and TRBJ2-5, with TRBD1 identical over 9 bases. The J segment lost 3 bases and the V segment lost 5 bases, leaving 5 bases of the junction unmatched. Germline V lookup: CDR1 SGHRS, CDR2 YFSETQ. CDR3 size: 14 residues. CDR3 protein: CASSSDRGKETQYF. The CDR3 DNA reads TGCGCCAGCAGTTCGGACAGGGGTAAAGAGACCCAGTACTTC.

This CDR3 reads CAISQSGRDYNEQFF. DNA of the CDR3: TGTGCCATCAGCCAAAGCGGGAGGGATTACAATGAGCAGTTCTTC. The chain recombines TRBV10-3 with TRBJ2-1, with 10 positions matching TRBD2. CDR3 length equals 15 residues. Germline CDR1 is ENHRY and CDR2 is SYGVKD. The J segment lost 4 bases and the V segment lost 6 bases, leaving 6 bases of the junction unmatched.

Many counts were recorded for this clone. This chain connects TRBV5-6 to TRBJ2-3; D may be TRBD2 (6 bases). The germline V and J ends were trimmed by 4 bases and 0 bases, with 12 bases remaining between them. From germline, CDR1 is SGHDT and CDR2 YYEEEE. The CDR3 extends over 15 amino acids. CDR3 residues: CASSPPSVSTDTQYF. The CDR3, as DNA: TGTGCCAGCAGCCCCCCTAGCGTGAGCACAGATACGCAGTATTTT.